The 22 T cell receptor beta chains below come from one sample, sequenced in a study. TCRdb re-called the 5' RACE reads through MiXCR, storing one row per CDR3 protein. This table holds over 25,000 distinct CDR3 sequences, about 28% found once. What was sequenced was naive CD4+ T cells sorted from a lymph node. Subset defined: naive CD4+ T cells, CD4+CD45RA+CD25-. The receptors originated from a female donor with breast cancer.

As concerns this clonotype: This may be a read error: a much more frequent sequence differs by one nucleotide. This chain connects TRBV12-3 or TRBV12-4 to TRBJ2-5; D is perhaps TRBD1 or TRBD2 (6 bases each). The length of the CDR3 is 14 residues. V dropped 5 bases and J dropped 4 bases, with 14 bases sitting between them. The CDR3 here is CASSHDRRGETQYF. CDR3 in DNA: TGTGCCAGCAGTCACGACAGGAGGGGAGAGACCCAGTACTTC.

This clonotype was seen a few times. The chain uses TRBV5-6 and TRBJ2-1; no clear D gene. The germline V and J ends were trimmed by 1 base and 2 bases, with 10 bases remaining between them. There are 15 residues in the CDR3. CDR1 SGHDT and CDR2 YYEEEE come from the germline V gene. CDR3 DNA: TGTGCCAGCAGCTTGCCCGCGGCTCCCTACAATGAGCAGTTCTTC. Its protein product is CASSLPAAPYNEQFF.

The genes are TRBV5-1 and TRBJ1-1; 8 positions match TRBD1. Germline V gene data show CDR1 as SGHRS and CDR2 as YFSETQ. V dropped 4 bases and J dropped 3; count of bases not matched to a gene: 5. CDR3 length: 14 amino acids. As DNA, the CDR3 is TGCGCCAGCAGCCGTGGACAGGGATACACTGAAGCTTTCTTT. This sequence encodes CASSRGQGYTEAFF. Full variable domain (missing parts from reference TRBV5-1 and TRBJ1-1): KAGVTQTPRYLIKTRGQQVTLSCSPISGHRSVSWYQQTPGQGLQFLFEYFSETQRNKGNFPGRFSGRQFSNSRSEMNVSTLELGDSALYLCASSRGQGYTEAFFGQGTRLTVV.

This clonotype has at least ten counts. The chain is built from TRBV9 and TRBJ1-1; 7 bases fit TRBD1. The CDR3 has 14 residues. The V gene end was trimmed by 0 bases and the J gene end by 8 bases; junction bases not matched to a gene: 7. Germline values: CDR1 SGDLS, CDR2 YYNGEE. The CDR3 here is CASSVVEGGSEAFF. In nucleotides, the CDR3 is TGTGCCAGCAGCGTAGTCGAAGGGGGCTCGGAAGCTTTCTTT.

This clonotype was detected once. A much larger clone differs from this one at a single base, so this may be a read error. The rearrangement links TRBV9 to TRBJ2-1; TRBD2 aligns across 9 bases. This CDR3 contains 15 residues. Germline CDR1 SGDLS, CDR2 YYNGEE. CDR3 in amino acids: CAGSVGGRAVDEQFF. CDR3 DNA: TGTGCCGGCAGCGTCGGCGGGAGGGCCGTGGATGAGCAGTTCTTC.

This clonotype was counted many times. The chain links TRBV5-1 to TRBJ2-6, with unresolved D. The CDR3 loop spans 16 amino acids. Germline V lookup: CDR1 SGHRS, CDR2 YFSETQ. The germline V and J ends were trimmed by 0 bases and 0 bases, with 7 bases remaining between them. The CDR3 DNA reads TGCGCCAGCAGCTTGGAGTCCGGCTCTGGGGCCAACGTCCTGACTTTC. This encodes CASSLESGSGANVLTF.

The chain couples TRBV5-1 to TRBJ1-1, with D perhaps matching TRBD1 (6 bases). V lost 0 bases and J lost 1, with 13 bases in between. Looked up from germline, CDR1 is SGHRS and CDR2 is YFSETQ. The CDR3 spans 16 residues. In nucleotides, the CDR3 is TGCGCCAGCAGCTTGGCCCGGGGGGGCCCGAACACTGAAGCTTTCTTT. This sequence encodes CASSLARGGPNTEAFF.

This clonotype was found a few times. The chain employs TRBV6-1 and TRBJ1-4; D remains unclear. This CDR3 is 11 amino acids long. Trimming stripped 2 bases from V and 16 bases from J, with 11 bases between. Germline CDR1 and CDR2: MNHNS and SASEGT. The CDR3 region is CASSELSDPFF. DNA for the CDR3: TGTGCCAGCAGTGAATTATCAGACCCGTTTTTT.

Remarks on this clonotype: The junction differs from germline at one of its ends, possibly a read error. The rearrangement links TRBV24-1 to TRBJ1-2; unclear D gene. Looked up from germline, CDR1 is KGHDR and CDR2 is SFDVKD. The CDR3 consists of 14 residues. The CDR3 DNA is TGTACCACCAGTGATTACCCCAGGAACTATGGCTACACCTTC. It is translated as CTTSDYPRNYGYTF.

Note on this clonotype: Since a much larger clone is just one base distant, this may be a read error. The chain uses TRBV9 and TRBJ2-5, with 9 bases aligning to TRBD2. The CDR3 runs to 15 residues. Germline V gene lookup returns CDR1 SGDLS and CDR2 YYNGEE. As DNA, the CDR3 is TGTGCCCGCAGCCCGGAGGCGGGGGGGCAAGAGACCCAGTACTTC. Translating it yields CARSPEAGGQETQYF.

The chain employs TRBV10-3 and TRBJ2-1; TRBD2 is a possible D gene (5 bases). Germline V gene lookup returns CDR1 ENHRY and CDR2 SYGVKD. This CDR3 is built from 12 residues. V was cut by 10 bases and J by 2 bases, with 9 bases left in between. The CDR3 here is CASAGTYNEQFF. CDR3 nucleotide sequence: TGTGCCAGCGCCGGGACCTACAATGAGCAGTTCTTC.

This clonotype came up a few times. One end of the junction is discordant with germline, which a read error may explain. The CDR3 sequence is CASSRGTETQYF. The CDR3 nucleotides are TGTGCCAGCAGTCGAGGAACAGAGACGCAGTATTTT. The chain carries TRBV12-3 or TRBV12-4 and TRBJ2-3, with no clear D. The CDR3 length is 12 residues.

This clonotype was seen many times. The chain links TRBV10-3 to TRBJ1-3; no reliable D call. From germline, CDR1 is ENHRY and CDR2 SYGVKD. This CDR3 region has 15 residues. V lost 7 bases, J lost 2 bases, and 15 bases lay in between. Here the CDR3 reads CAIKGNPFTGNTIYF. The CDR3 DNA is TGTGCCATCAAGGGTAACCCTTTCACTGGAAACACCATATATTTT.

This clonotype was recorded many times. The CDR3 here is CASSRLAGVYNEQFF. CDR3 DNA: TGTGCCAGCAGCCGACTAGCGGGAGTCTACAATGAGCAGTTCTTC. This sequence joins TRBV7-8 and TRBJ2-1, with 12 bases fitting TRBD2. CDR3 length: 15 amino acids. CDR1 is SGHVS and CDR2 is FQNEAQ in the germline V gene. The junction had 2 bases not matched to a gene; V was cut back by 5 bases and J by 3 bases.

The chain is built from TRBV20-1 and TRBJ2-5; D is unresolved. The CDR3 spans 12 residues. The germline V gene encodes CDR1 DFQATT and CDR2 SNEGSKA (reference sequence). Trimming shortened V by 5 bases and J by 5 bases, and 12 bases separated the two germline ends. CDR3 coding DNA: TGCAGTGCTCTGGGCCACGGGGAGACCCAGTACTTC. Translated, it gives CSALGHGETQYF.

The chain employs TRBV5-1 and TRBJ2-6; D is ambiguous. This CDR3 has 16 amino acids. Trimming left V 4 bases short and J 0 bases short, with 11 bases between. CDR1 is SGHRS and CDR2 is YFSETQ in the germline V gene. The CDR3 region is CASSQSQSSGANVLTF. CDR3 nucleotide sequence: TGCGCCAGCAGCCAAAGTCAATCCTCTGGGGCCAACGTCCTGACTTTC.

This clonotype turned up a few times. The chain employs TRBV30 and TRBJ2-3; tentatively, D is TRBD1 (5 bases). Germline V lookup: CDR1 GTSNPN, CDR2 SVGIG (reference sequence). The CDR3 has 13 residues. The V and J ends lost 2 bases and 2 bases respectively, with 8 bases between them. The CDR3 bases are TGTGCCTGGAGTTCAGGGTTCACAGATACGCAGTATTTT. This codes for CAWSSGFTDTQYF. The full variable domain, completed using reference TRBV30 and TRBJ2-3, is SQTIHQWPATLVQPVGSPLSLECTVEGTSNPNLYWYRQAAGRGLQLLFYSVGIGQISSEVPQNLSASRPQDRQFILSSKKLLLSDSGFYLCAWSSGFTDTQYFGPGTRLTVL.

As for this clonotype: A read error is possible here, since a much larger clone lies one base away. The genes are TRBV4-3 and TRBJ1-4, with a weak D call TRBD1 (5 bases). Germline V CDR1 and CDR2: LGHNA, YSLEER. The CDR3 has 15 amino acids. CDR3 DNA: TGCGCCGGCAGCCAGGACACCGCAACTAATGAAAAACTGTTTTTT. As protein: CAGSQDTATNEKLFF.

As for this clonotype: Relative to the germline gene, one junction end is altered; a read error may explain this. The chain combines TRBV27 with TRBJ2-1; D remains ambiguous. Germline V gives CDR1 MNHEY, CDR2 SMNVEV (reference sequence). The length of the CDR3 is 12 residues. The CDR3 coding sequence is TGTGCCAGCAGTCCTCGATACAATAAGCAGGTCTTC. It codes for CASSPRYNKQVF.

With respect to this clonotype: A read error may be the cause here, since a much bigger clone is one base away. This CDR3 is CASSQRGTPEGGYTF. The DNA of the CDR3 is TGCGCCAGCAGCCAAAGGGGGACACCGGAGGGAGGCTACACCTTC. The chain recombines TRBV4-1 with TRBJ1-2; D may be TRBD1 (6 bases). The germline V and J ends were trimmed by 2 bases and 8 bases, with 18 bases remaining between them. This CDR3 comprises 15 residues. Germline V gives CDR1 MGHRA, CDR2 YSYEKL.

This clonotype was picked up many times. The rearrangement links TRBV27 to TRBJ1-2; D is perhaps TRBD1 (5 bases). Trimming left V 7 bases short and J 7 bases short, with 19 bases between. The germline gives CDR1 MNHEY, CDR2 SMNVEV (reference sequence). The CDR3 is 14 residues long. In DNA, the CDR3 is TGTGCCAGCACCCCGGGGCCGACCCAAGGTGGCTACACCTTC. It is translated as CASTPGPTQGGYTF.

This clonotype was seen more than once but under ten times. As DNA, the CDR3 is TGTGCCAGCAGCCAAGTTGAGACCCAGTACTTC. Its protein is CASSQVETQYF. The chain joins TRBV3-1 to TRBJ2-5; no clear D gene. The CDR3 loop spans 11 amino acids. Germline CDR1 is LGHDT and CDR2 is YNNKEL (reference sequence). Trimming took 1 base from V and 5 from J, leaving 2 bases between them.